The TCR beta chain described here comes from a study of blood T cells in healthy people across ages (dated by TCRdb to the mid-2010s). Broadly, across the study: In model experiments, template switching captured about one uniquely barcoded TCR beta cDNA molecule for every two T cells. To track age-related changes in TCR beta repertoire diversity, the study relied on deep sequencing normalized with unique cDNA molecular identifiers. The donors were split into four age groups: young (average about 16 years), middle-aged (over 35), aged (more than 60) and long-lived (approximately 89). To avoid experimental bias, donors of different ages were spread randomly across the sequencing lanes. For two donors (one aged 18 to 29 and one aged 80 or older), the study analyzed two additional independent replicas of 1 million unique cDNA reads from the same blood draw.

The donors were 40 or so Caucasian individuals from Russia, aged 6 to 90 years, who were systemically healthy. Each donor gave about 9.7 milliliters of peripheral blood, drawn into EDTA-treated Vacutainer tubes. Ficoll-Paque density-gradient centrifugation was used to isolate PBMCs, with at least 7 million obtained per sample. Trizol reagent was used to extract total RNA from PBMCs, with at least 6 micrograms per sample. For every donor, an aliquot of PBMCs went through flow cytometry to measure the percentages of naive CD45RAhigh/CD27high T cells. The paper's findings and limits, for the study overall: As age increased, observed TCR beta diversity per million T cells dropped in a roughly linear way, and a significant reduction was already evident by age 40. Because profiling used bulk unsorted PBMCs, naive and antigen-experienced compartments could not be compared conclusively. Compared with the aged group, more naive CD4+ T cells, fewer expanded clones and increased TCR diversity were shown by the long-lived group, suggesting age selection. Estimates of total diversity based on one million sequenced T cells were considered lower bounds and underestimates. Donor CMV infection status was unknown, potentially confounding age-related changes in expanded clonotypes. There was a strong correlation between observed TCR beta diversity and the percentage of naive T cells measured by flow cytometry.

The library was obtained by 5' RACE. The instrument was an Illumina HiSeq 2500. A second 7 to 11 cycle PCR used a sample-barcoded 5' primer and a J-beta primer mix. A unique molecular identifier was introduced onto each TCR beta cDNA molecule by a template-switch 5' adaptor carrying 12 random nucleotides. Each sample yielded at least 2.5 million CDR3-containing paired-end reads. First-strand cDNA was synthesized from all RNA with the Mint cDNA synthesis kit, primed by a TRBC-specific oligonucleotide. All cDNA was treated with uracil-DNA glycosylase and then went through a first 18-cycle PCR with the universal primers M1SS and BC2_uni_R. The source study handled its data this way. Normalization of each sample was performed by random selection of 1 million high-quality reads, each carrying a distinct molecular identifier. Instead of being binned into consensus sequences, reads that shared molecular identifiers were thrown out. MiTCR, set to a Q25 quality threshold and the strictest error-elimination algorithm, was used for CDR3 identification, clonotype clustering and error correction. A nonparametric unseen species model with Euler transformation was used to estimate lower-bound total TCR beta diversity. Starting from the raw public reads, TCRdb applied fastp trimming at Q25, assembled clones with MiXCR and retained in-frame beta chains. Each entry is one CDR3 protein sequence, shown with its most common DNA and genes. TCRdb, rather than the study authors, made the V and J calls. Within this sample are 850,000 to 1,100,000 distinct CDR3 sequences, with around two fifths of them counted one time only. Together, the top ten hold roughly 14% of the sample.

The table lists this clonotype with a few counts. Its antigen is unknown. The sample holds no much larger clone one base away, and base qualities are not on file. Germline trimming: 3 bases from V, 8 bases from J; junction bases outside gene matches: 4. For CDR1 and CDR2, the germline V gene (reference sequence) lists DFQATT and SNEGSKA. The cysteine opens and the phenylalanine closes a CDR3 of 14 amino acids. CDR3 DNA only is kept here, 42 bases in frame from base 1. The V gene is TRBV20-1 and the J gene is TRBJ1-6; the central 10 bases match TRBD1. Sequenced input: blood. This TCR was recovered from a man between 18 and 35 years old in good health. The CDR3 sequence is CSASTGTGDSPLHF. The DNA reads as follows: TGCAGTGCTAGTACCGGGACAGGGGATTCACCCCTCCACTTT.